The clone carrying this T cell receptor (beta chain) has a single count. This record comes from a study of blood T cell repertoires in COVID-19. About the study: COVID-19 samples from acute and convalescent phases originated in the United States, Italy and Spain.

The germline V and J ends were trimmed by 6 bases and 12 bases, with 18 bases remaining between them. The CDR3 sequence is 13 residues long. CDR1 and CDR2 from the germline V gene are LNHDA and SQIVND (reference sequence). The table came from immunoSEQ multiplex PCR; TCRdb's copy has only in-frame clones and leaves some out. The sample holds about 200,000 clones; 80% to 90% are singletons and the top ten take 10% to 15%. Recovered status applied to Cohort 3 donors who had two consecutive negative PCRs. It also applied to those with clearance or with symptom resolution. This chain uses TRBV19 with TRBJ2-1, with D possibly TRBD2 on 6 matching bases. The sequence was collected from a man aged 40-49 years who had recovered from COVID-19. The material sequenced was PBMCs or T cells enriched from blood (not recorded which). CDR3 amino acids: CASRNPGGGGQFF. The CDR3 DNA reads as TGTGCCAGTAGGAACCCCGGGGGTGGCGGGCAGTTCTTC.